The source of this T cell receptor beta chain is a study of cytomegalovirus exposure and HLA in healthy donors. Study overall: Early released data had tens of millions of unique TCRs, all coming from HLA-typed donors.

Primers for the PCR totalled 60 Vbeta and 13 Jbeta. Clones were sequenced by immunoSEQ multiplex PCR, and TCRdb holds only the in-frame ones, with some missing. The repertoire table contains 200,000 or so clones. Note on this clone: Its antigen is not identified.

Study-level findings and limits: Later analysis identified over 15,000 TCR beta sequences associated with HLA alleles, using a false discovery rate threshold of 0.05. In most subjects, TCR beta sequences reportedly gave accurate predictions of HLA-A and HLA-B alleles.

This TCR came from a girl aged 2-10 years in good health and CMV-seropositive. The sequenced material came from PBMCs.

CDR3 nucleotides: TGTGCCAGCAGCTTCCCTGACAGGGAAGGTCTAGAGACCCAGTACTTC. This gives the protein CASSFPDREGLETQYF. V gene TRBV7-9 combines with J gene TRBJ2-5; 7 bases align to TRBD1. Germline CDR1 SEHNR, CDR2 FQNEAQ (reference sequence). V lost 3 bases, J lost 4 bases, and 11 bases stayed unmatched. There are 16 residues in the CDR3.